This T cell receptor (beta chain) is from a study of T cell responses to AZD1222 COVID-19 vaccine. Study-wide results and limits: Baseline serology detected seropositivity in only six AZD1222 recipients. Clonal diversity was possibly underestimated, and the donors were mostly white British, with more females.

Profiled with immunoSEQ multiplex PCR; TCRdb holds only in-frame clones, not every one. Here the sample spans under 150,000 clones, about 87% being singletons. V lost 5 bases and J lost 2; bases outside the gene matches: 8. This CDR3 has 17 amino acids. Germline CDR1 reads MNHEY; CDR2 reads SVGEGT. Details on this clone: The target antigen is unknown.

The chain carries TRBV6-2 or TRBV6-3 and TRBJ2-3, with 12 bases aligning to TRBD2. This receptor was taken from an adult in good health. The sequenced sample was peripheral blood, obtained on day 0 of AZD1222 vaccination. DNA for the CDR3: TGTGCCAGCAGTCCCGTCCGGACTAGCGGGAACACAGATACGCAGTATTTT. Its translation is CASSPVRTSGNTDTQYF.